This T cell receptor (beta chain) appears in the sequencing data of a study of shared T cell receptors in the human thymus. TCRdb's copy holds only in-frame clones and misses some; the assay was immunoSEQ multiplex PCR. The sample has about 380,000 clones, around 93% seen once. The sequence was collected from a human donor. The sequenced sample was thymocytes.

The CDR3 DNA follows: TGTGCCAGCAGCGGTTGGGTAGCCCGCTACGAGCAGTACTTC. Amino acid sequence: CASSGWVARYEQYF. This rearrangement joins TRBV5-5 to TRBJ2-7; D call uncertain. CDR1 SGHKS and CDR2 YYEKEE come from the germline V gene (reference sequence). The CDR3 runs to 14 residues. The V and J ends lost 4 bases and 3 bases respectively, with 14 bases between them. Drawing the rest from reference TRBV5-5 and TRBJ2-7, the complete variable domain is DAGVTQSPTHLIKTRGQQVTLRCSPISGHKSVSWYQQVLGQGPQFIFQYYEKEERGRGNFPDRFSARQFPNYSSELNVNALLLGDSALYLCASSGWVARYEQYFGPGTRLTVT.